Listed below are T cell receptor beta chains from one sample, sequenced in a study of T cells expressing NK-cell markers. TCRdb reanalyzed the 5' RACE reads, giving one entry per CDR3 protein sequence and no DNA. The listing records about 460,000 distinct CDR3 sequences. The sample comprised blood T cells: a sorted CD56 or NKG2C T cell subset, CD4+ or CD8+ T cells, or bulk PBMC T cells (not recorded which). The receptors shown here come from a woman aged 45-60 years in good health. Each CDR3 is given with its conserved first and last residue. Fields, in order: V gene, J gene, CDR3 protein.

v_gene: TRBV5-1; j_gene: TRBJ2-6; CDR3aa: CASSSGLAGGAGANVLTF
v_gene: TRBV29-1; j_gene: TRBJ1-1; CDR3aa: CSVAPVGEAFF
v_gene: TRBV11-2; j_gene: TRBJ2-1; CDR3aa: CASSLDRGLSYNEQFF
v_gene: TRBV20-1; j_gene: TRBJ1-2; CDR3aa: CSAPGGGQNGYGYTF
v_gene: TRBV28; j_gene: TRBJ1-1; CDR3aa: CASRPRQGKAFF
v_gene: TRBV4-1; j_gene: TRBJ2-2; CDR3aa: CASSLPAGGGTGELFF
v_gene: TRBV6-1; j_gene: TRBJ2-7; CDR3aa: CASSLPGQGPPGYF
v_gene: TRBV12-5; j_gene: TRBJ1-1; CDR3aa: CAQSLNTEAFF
v_gene: TRBV5-1; j_gene: TRBJ2-2; CDR3aa: CASSFPGLAGGGFANTGELFF
v_gene: TRBV3-1; j_gene: TRBJ2-6; CDR3aa: CASSQFASGANVLTF
v_gene: TRBV7-8; j_gene: TRBJ2-5; CDR3aa: CASRSRGSGGPQYF
v_gene: TRBV20-1; j_gene: TRBJ1-1; CDR3aa: CSARDYRGSDTEAFF
v_gene: TRBV19; j_gene: TRBJ2-5; CDR3aa: CASSIDSGGRTQYF
v_gene: TRBV5-1; j_gene: TRBJ1-4; CDR3aa: CASSPRTGFSEKLFF
v_gene: TRBV5-1; j_gene: TRBJ2-3; CDR3aa: CASTYEGASTDTQYF
v_gene: TRBV4-1; j_gene: TRBJ2-1; CDR3aa: CASSLQWGSGPEQFF
v_gene: TRBV19; j_gene: TRBJ2-1; CDR3aa: CASSIAPTVNNEQFF
v_gene: TRBV7-3; j_gene: TRBJ2-3; CDR3aa: CASSSSGFPGDTQYF
v_gene: TRBV3-1; j_gene: TRBJ2-2; CDR3aa: CASSQETITGELFF
v_gene: TRBV25-1; j_gene: TRBJ2-1; CDR3aa: CASSGLEGLAGAGEQFF
v_gene: TRBV6-1; j_gene: TRBJ2-7; CDR3aa: CASSEGPQRSYEQYF
v_gene: TRBV6-6; j_gene: TRBJ2-2; CDR3aa: CASSYSGQSGELFF
v_gene: TRBV18; j_gene: TRBJ2-3; CDR3aa: CASSALLAEATDTQYF
v_gene: TRBV4-1; j_gene: TRBJ2-1; CDR3aa: CASSQDTRESSYNEQFF
v_gene: TRBV7-9; j_gene: TRBJ2-7; CDR3aa: CASSPPSGAPYEQYF
v_gene: TRBV11-3; j_gene: TRBJ1-1; CDR3aa: CASSDPGLAHTEAFF
v_gene: TRBV25-1; j_gene: TRBJ2-7; CDR3aa: CASSEPGMASGKNEQYF
v_gene: TRBV7-9; j_gene: TRBJ2-3; CDR3aa: CASSSGGREGHNTQYF
v_gene: TRBV11-2; j_gene: TRBJ2-7; CDR3aa: CASRTGVYEQYF
v_gene: TRBV2; j_gene: TRBJ1-5; CDR3aa: CASSESRGRGRNQPQHF
v_gene: TRBV20-1; j_gene: TRBJ2-4; CDR3aa: CSAQGGTKNIQYF
v_gene: TRBV20-1; j_gene: TRBJ1-5; CDR3aa: CSAQQGPQPQHF
v_gene: TRBV10-3; j_gene: TRBJ1-5; CDR3aa: CAINDRVGKPQHF
v_gene: TRBV5-1; j_gene: TRBJ2-7; CDR3aa: CASSLGVISGNEQYF
v_gene: TRBV3-1; j_gene: TRBJ1-2; CDR3aa: CASSQVPGTGGDGYTF
v_gene: TRBV27; j_gene: TRBJ1-4; CDR3aa: CASRRAGLNEKLFF
v_gene: TRBV4-1; j_gene: TRBJ2-7; CDR3aa: CASSQEGTTYEQYF
v_gene: TRBV4-1; j_gene: TRBJ2-3; CDR3aa: CASSQMGRAPDTQYF
v_gene: TRBV7-8; j_gene: TRBJ2-6; CDR3aa: CASSLATTSGANVLTF
v_gene: TRBV20-1; j_gene: TRBJ1-6; CDR3aa: CSARGQWDSPLHF
v_gene: TRBV5-6; j_gene: TRBJ2-3; CDR3aa: CASSFWSDTQYF
v_gene: TRBV25-1; j_gene: TRBJ2-3; CDR3aa: CASSRDRGEADTQYF
v_gene: TRBV4-1; j_gene: TRBJ2-5; CDR3aa: CASSWTSGETQYF
v_gene: TRBV21-1; j_gene: TRBJ2-1; CDR3aa: CASSRRSRSSSYNEQFF
v_gene: TRBV4-1; j_gene: TRBJ2-1; CDR3aa: CASSQVGGRGTYNEQFF
v_gene: TRBV12-3/TRBV12-4; j_gene: TRBJ2-5; CDR3aa: CAISTPRTQYF
v_gene: TRBV7-8; j_gene: TRBJ1-1; CDR3aa: CASSFPGEITEAFF
v_gene: TRBV20-1; j_gene: TRBJ2-1; CDR3aa: CSARGAPEREVNYNEQFF
v_gene: TRBV9; j_gene: TRBJ2-7; CDR3aa: CASSRESYEQYF
v_gene: TRBV11-2; j_gene: TRBJ2-3; CDR3aa: CASSLVPFTDTQYF
v_gene: TRBV20-1; j_gene: TRBJ2-5; CDR3aa: CSAPEVAGRETQYF
v_gene: TRBV28; j_gene: TRBJ2-5; CDR3aa: CASSTGPETQYF
v_gene: TRBV7-9; j_gene: TRBJ2-3; CDR3aa: CASSAGPTAAQYF